These 3 T cell receptor beta chains were sequenced from one sample in a study of T cell repertoires in cytomegalovirus infection. No antigen has been assigned to these receptors. Via MiXCR, TCRdb re-called the reads, giving one row per CDR3 protein. Seen here are roughly 700,000 distinct CDR3 sequences, about 33% observed once, and the top ten hold approximately 18%. The sequenced sample was cultured PBMCs, obtained from culture after CMV antigen stimulation. These receptors were taken from a human donor in good health (CMV status not recorded). Some clones in this sample may be carry-over from other donors' samples.

This clonotype was seen more than once but under ten times. The gene calls are TRBV7-8 and TRBJ2-5; D is undetermined. Looked up from germline, CDR1 is SGHVS and CDR2 is FQNEAQ. This CDR3 has 16 amino acids. V was shortened by 6 bases and J by 4 bases, with 21 bases between the two germline ends. The DNA for the CDR3 is TGTGCCAGCAGTTTATCCCGCGGTACACCCCCAGAGACCCAGTACTTC. It specifies CASSLSRGTPPETQYF.

V and J are TRBV7-8 and TRBJ2-1; 12 bases align to TRBD2. The CDR3 consists of 17 residues. Germline values: CDR1 SGHVS, CDR2 FQNEAQ. V lost 2 bases and J lost 0; bases outside the gene matches: 2. CDR3 DNA: TGTGCCAGCAGCTTAACTAGCGGGGGGAGCTCCTACAATGAGCAGTTCTTC. This translates into CASSLTSGGSSYNEQFF.

CDR3 residues: CASSATRRGLFRELFF. CDR3 DNA: TGTGCCAGCAGTGCAACCCGCAGGGGTCTTTTCAGGGAACTGTTTTTT. The rearrangement uses TRBV2 and TRBJ1-4; weak D call: TRBD1 (6 bases). Germline V lookup: CDR1 SNHLY, CDR2 FYNNEI. The CDR3 length is 16 residues. Trimming removed 4 bases from V and 12 bases from J, with 24 bases in between.